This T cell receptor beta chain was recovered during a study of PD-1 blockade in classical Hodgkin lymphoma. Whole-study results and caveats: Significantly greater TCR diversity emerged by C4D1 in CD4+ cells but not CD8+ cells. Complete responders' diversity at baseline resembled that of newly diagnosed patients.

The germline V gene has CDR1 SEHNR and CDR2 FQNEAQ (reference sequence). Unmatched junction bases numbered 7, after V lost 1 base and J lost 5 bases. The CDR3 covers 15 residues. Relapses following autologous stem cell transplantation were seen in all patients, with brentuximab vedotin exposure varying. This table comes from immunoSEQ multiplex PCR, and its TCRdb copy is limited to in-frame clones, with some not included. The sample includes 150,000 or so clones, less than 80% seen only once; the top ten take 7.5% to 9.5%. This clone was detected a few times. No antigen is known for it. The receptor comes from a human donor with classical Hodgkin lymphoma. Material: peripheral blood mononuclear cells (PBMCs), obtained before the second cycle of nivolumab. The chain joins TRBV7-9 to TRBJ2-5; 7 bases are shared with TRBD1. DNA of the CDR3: TGTGCCAGCAGCTTAGGGGGACAGTCTAAGGAGACCCAGTACTTC. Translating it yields CASSLGGQSKETQYF.